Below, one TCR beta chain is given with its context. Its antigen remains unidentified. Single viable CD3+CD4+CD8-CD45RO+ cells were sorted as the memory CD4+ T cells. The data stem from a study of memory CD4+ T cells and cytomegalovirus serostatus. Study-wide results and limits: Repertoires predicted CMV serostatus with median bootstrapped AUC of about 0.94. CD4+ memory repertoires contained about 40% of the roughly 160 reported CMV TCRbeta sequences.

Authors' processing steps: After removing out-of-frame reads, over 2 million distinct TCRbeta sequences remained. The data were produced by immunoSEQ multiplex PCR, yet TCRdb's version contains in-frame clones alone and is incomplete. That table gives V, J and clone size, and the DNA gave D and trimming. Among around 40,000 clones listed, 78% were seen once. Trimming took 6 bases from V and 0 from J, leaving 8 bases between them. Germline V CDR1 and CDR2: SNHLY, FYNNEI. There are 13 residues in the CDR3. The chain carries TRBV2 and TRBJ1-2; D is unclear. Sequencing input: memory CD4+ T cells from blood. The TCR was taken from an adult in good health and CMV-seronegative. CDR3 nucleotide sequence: TGTGCCAGCAGCCCCGGGACTAACTATGGCTACACCTTC. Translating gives CASSPGTNYGYTF.